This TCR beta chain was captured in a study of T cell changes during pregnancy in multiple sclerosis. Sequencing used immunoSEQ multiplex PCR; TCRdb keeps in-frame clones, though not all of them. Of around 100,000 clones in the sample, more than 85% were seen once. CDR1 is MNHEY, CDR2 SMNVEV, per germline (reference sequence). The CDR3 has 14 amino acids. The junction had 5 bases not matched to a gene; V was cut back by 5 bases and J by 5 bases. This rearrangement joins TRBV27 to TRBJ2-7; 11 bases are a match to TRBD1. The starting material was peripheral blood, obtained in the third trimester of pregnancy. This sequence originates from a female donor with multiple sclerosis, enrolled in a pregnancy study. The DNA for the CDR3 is TGTGCCAGCAGTCCCTCGGACAGGGGGCACGAGCAGTACTTC. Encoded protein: CASSPSDRGHEQYF.